The sequence of this TCR beta chain was determined in a study of blood T cell repertoires in COVID-19. V lost 7 bases and J 8 bases, leaving 18 bases between the germline ends. Per germline, CDR1 SGHTA and CDR2 FQGTGA. This CDR3 is 14 amino acids long. Assay used: immunoSEQ multiplex PCR; TCRdb lists only in-frame clones, some missing. The sample consists of 150,000 to 250,000 clones, approximately 82% of them appearing once. Sequencing was performed on peripheral blood. The rearrangement uses TRBV7-3 and TRBJ2-1; D may be TRBD2 (6 bases). The clonotype comes from a human donor with acute or convalescent COVID-19. The donor label of this sample is uncertain. The CDR3 region has the DNA TGTGCCAGCACCCCCGGAGGGCCGACCCATGAGCAGTTCTTC. Encoded protein: CASTPGGPTHEQFF.